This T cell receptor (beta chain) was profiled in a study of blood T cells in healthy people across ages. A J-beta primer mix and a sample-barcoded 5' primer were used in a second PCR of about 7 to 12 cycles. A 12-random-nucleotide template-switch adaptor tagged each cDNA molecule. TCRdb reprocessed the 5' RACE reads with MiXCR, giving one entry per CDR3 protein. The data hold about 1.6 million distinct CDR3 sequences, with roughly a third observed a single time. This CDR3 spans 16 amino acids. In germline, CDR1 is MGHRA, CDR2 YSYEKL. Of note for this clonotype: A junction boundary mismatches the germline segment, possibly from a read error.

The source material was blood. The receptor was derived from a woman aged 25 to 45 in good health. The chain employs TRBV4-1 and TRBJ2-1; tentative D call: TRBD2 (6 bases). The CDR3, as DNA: TGCGCCAGCAGCCCCGGGACTCGGTCCTCCTACAATGAGCGGTTCTTC. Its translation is CASSPGTRSSYNERFF.